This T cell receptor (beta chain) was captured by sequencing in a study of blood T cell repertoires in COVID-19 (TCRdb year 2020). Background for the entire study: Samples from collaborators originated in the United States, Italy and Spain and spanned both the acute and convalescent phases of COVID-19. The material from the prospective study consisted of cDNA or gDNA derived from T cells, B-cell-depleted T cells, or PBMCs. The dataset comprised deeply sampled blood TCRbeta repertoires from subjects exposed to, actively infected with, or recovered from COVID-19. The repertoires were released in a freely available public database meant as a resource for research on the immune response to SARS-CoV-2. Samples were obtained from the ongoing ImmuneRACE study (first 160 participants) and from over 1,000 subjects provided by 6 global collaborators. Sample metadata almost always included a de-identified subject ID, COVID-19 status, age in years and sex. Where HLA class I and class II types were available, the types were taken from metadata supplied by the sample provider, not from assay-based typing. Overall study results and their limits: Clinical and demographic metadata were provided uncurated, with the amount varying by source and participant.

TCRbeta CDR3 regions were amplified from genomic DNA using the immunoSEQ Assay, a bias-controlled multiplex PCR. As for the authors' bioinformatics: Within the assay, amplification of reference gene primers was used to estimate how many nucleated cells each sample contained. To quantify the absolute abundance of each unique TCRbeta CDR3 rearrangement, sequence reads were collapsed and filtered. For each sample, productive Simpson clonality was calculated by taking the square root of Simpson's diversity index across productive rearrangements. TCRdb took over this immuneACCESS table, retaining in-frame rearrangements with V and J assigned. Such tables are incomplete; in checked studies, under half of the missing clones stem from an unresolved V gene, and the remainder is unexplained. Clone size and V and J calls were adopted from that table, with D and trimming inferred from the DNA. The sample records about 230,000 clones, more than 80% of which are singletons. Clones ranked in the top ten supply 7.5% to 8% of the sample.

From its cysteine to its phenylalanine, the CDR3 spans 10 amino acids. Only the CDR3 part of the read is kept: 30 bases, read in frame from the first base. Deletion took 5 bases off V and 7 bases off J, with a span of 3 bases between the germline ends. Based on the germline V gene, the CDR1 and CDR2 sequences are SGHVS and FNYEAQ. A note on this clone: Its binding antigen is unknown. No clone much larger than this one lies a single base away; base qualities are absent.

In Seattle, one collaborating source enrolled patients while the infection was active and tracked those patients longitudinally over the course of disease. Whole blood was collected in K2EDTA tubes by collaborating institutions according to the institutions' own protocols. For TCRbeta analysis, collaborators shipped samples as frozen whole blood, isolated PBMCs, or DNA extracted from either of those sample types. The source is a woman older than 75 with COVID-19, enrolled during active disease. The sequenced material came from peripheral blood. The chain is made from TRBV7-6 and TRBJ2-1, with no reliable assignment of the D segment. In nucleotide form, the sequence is TGTGCCAGCAGCCCGAATGAGCAGTTCTTC. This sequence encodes CASSPNEQFF.